Described below is a single T cell receptor (beta chain) sequence and its context. Antigen unknown. The sample belongs to a study of shared clonotypes between healthy human individuals. Study-wide results and limits: Naive CD4 clonotype sharing across a few donors was around 5%.

The assay was immunoSEQ multiplex PCR, and TCRdb's table has in-frame clones only and misses some. This table has around 980,000 clones, approximately 80% appearing once. CDR1 SGHRS and CDR2 YFSETQ come from the germline V gene. The V end was cut by 1 base, the J end by 8 bases, with 12 bases between. The CDR3 is 14 amino acids. Sequenced: memory CD4+ T cells from PBMCs. Sample subset: CD45RA-negative fraction. This receptor was obtained from a man younger than 35 in good health. Some clones in this sample may be carry-over from other donors' samples. The J gene is TRBJ2-2, the V gene TRBV5-1; the D gene is possibly TRBD1 (5 bases). The CDR3: CASSLSAWTGELFF. The CDR3 region has the DNA TGCGCCAGCAGCTTGTCGGCGTGGACAGGGGAGCTGTTTTTT.